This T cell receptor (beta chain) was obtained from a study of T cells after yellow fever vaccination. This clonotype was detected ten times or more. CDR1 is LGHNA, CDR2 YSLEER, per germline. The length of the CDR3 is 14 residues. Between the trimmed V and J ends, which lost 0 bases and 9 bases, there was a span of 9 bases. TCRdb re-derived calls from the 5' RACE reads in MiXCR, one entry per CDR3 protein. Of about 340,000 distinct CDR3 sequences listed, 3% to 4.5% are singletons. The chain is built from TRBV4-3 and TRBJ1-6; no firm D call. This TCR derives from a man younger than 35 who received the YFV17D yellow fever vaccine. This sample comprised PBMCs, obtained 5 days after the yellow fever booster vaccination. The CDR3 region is CASSQDPARSPLHF. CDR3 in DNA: TGCGCCAGCAGCCAAGATCCAGCGCGTTCACCCCTCCACTTT.